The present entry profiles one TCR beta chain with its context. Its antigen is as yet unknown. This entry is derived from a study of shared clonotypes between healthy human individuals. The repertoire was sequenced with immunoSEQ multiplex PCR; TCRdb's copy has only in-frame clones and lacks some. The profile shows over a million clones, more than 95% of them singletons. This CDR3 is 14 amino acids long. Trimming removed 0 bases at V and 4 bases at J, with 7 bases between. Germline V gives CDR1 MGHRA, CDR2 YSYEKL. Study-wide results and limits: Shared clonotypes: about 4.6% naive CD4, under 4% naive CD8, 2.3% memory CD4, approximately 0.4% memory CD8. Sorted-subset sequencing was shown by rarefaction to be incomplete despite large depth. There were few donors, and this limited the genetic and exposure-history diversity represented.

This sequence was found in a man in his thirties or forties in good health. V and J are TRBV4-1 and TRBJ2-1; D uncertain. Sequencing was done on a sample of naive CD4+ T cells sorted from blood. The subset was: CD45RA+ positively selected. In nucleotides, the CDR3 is TGCGCCAGCAGCCAAGATCCAAGGTACAATGAGCAGTTCTTC. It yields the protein CASSQDPRYNEQFF.